This T cell receptor beta chain was sequenced during a study of T cells after yellow fever vaccination. This clonotype was seen only a few times. The antigen remains undetermined. Template switching by 5'RACE produced TCR cDNA, adding a universal primer site and UMIs. TCRdb reprocessed the 5' RACE reads with MiXCR, giving one entry per CDR3 protein. The sample holds under 600,000 distinct CDR3 sequences, about a fifth seen once. General study findings and limits: At around 95% for CD4 and 70% to 90% for CD8, most primary-vaccination clones showed up again after the booster.

CDR1 and CDR2 from the germline V gene are MNHEY and SVGEGT. V was pared by 6 bases and J by 7 bases, with 16 bases between. The CDR3 is made up of 13 amino acids. This TCR was recovered from a man between 18 and 35 years old who received the YFV17D yellow fever vaccine. The V and J genes are TRBV6-2 or TRBV6-3 and TRBJ2-7; D not resolved. This specimen was PBMCs, taken around 3 weeks after the first yellow fever vaccination. In nucleotides, the CDR3 is TGTGCCAGCAGAGACTTGGGGTCGGGTGAGCAGTACTTC. Its protein product is CASRDLGSGEQYF.